Given below is one T cell receptor (beta chain) in context. Its cognate antigen is unknown. V shed 3 bases and J 4 bases; nucleotides not matched to a gene: 5. Germline values: CDR1 SGHNT, CDR2 YENEEA. CDR3 length: 15 residues. These data belong to a study of STAT5B mutations in CD4+ large granular lymphocyte leukemia. Healthy controls were blood donor buffy coats. Findings and limits, study-wide: Patient CD4-sorted repertoires stayed more clonal than healthy ones after leukemic-clone removal. Higher CD4+ than CD8+ T-LGLL clonality might reflect small sample size.

The table came from immunoSEQ multiplex PCR; TCRdb's copy has only in-frame clones and leaves some out. The sample holds 48,000 or so clones, roughly two thirds seen once. Sample: CD4+ T cells from blood buffy coats. The sequence was collected from a human donor in good health. V usage is TRBV11-3 and J usage is TRBJ2-5; 10 nucleotides line up with TRBD1. The DNA of the CDR3 is TGTGCCAGCAGCTTGGGGACAGGGGCCGGAGAGACCCAGTACTTC. Residues: CASSLGTGAGETQYF.